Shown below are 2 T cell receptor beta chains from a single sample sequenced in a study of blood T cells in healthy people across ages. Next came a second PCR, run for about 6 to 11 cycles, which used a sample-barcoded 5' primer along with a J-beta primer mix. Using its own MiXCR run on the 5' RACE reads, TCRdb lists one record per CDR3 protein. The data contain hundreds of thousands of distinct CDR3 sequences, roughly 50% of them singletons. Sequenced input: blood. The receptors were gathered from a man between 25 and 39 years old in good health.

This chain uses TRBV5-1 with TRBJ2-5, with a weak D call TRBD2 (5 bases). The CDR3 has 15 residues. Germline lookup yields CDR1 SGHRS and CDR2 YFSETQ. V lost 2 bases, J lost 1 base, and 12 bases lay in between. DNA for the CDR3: TGCGCCAGCAGCTTCCGACTTAGCGCCCAAGAGACCCAGTACTTC. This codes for CASSFRLSAQETQYF. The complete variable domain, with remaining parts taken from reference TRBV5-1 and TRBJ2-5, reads KAGVTQTPRYLIKTRGQQVTLSCSPISGHRSVSWYQQTPGQGLQFLFEYFSETQRNKGNFPGRFSGRQFSNSRSEMNVSTLELGDSALYLCASSFRLSAQETQYFGPGTRLLVL.

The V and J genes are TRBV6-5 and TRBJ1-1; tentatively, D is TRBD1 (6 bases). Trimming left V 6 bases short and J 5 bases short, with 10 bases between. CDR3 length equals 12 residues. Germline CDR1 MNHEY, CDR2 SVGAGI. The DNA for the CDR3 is TGTGCCAGCAGACAGGGATATACTGAAGCTTTCTTT. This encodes CASRQGYTEAFF.